A single sample is the source of the 17 T cell receptor beta chains below, sequenced in a study of blood T cell repertoires in COVID-19. Produced via immunoSEQ multiplex PCR; TCRdb's table is partial and in-frame only. Altogether about 270,000 clones are present, around nine tenths being singletons, with the ten largest covering around 8.8%. The sample comprised peripheral blood. The receptors were gathered from a man aged 40-49 years with active or convalescent COVID-19.

There are a few counts of this clone. The chain links TRBV2 to TRBJ1-1; the D gene is possibly TRBD1 (5 bases). The CDR3 covers 15 residues. Germline CDR1 is SNHLY and CDR2 is FYNNEI. With 7 bases removed from V and 6 bases from J, the gap between germline ends came to 21 bases. The CDR3 sequence is CASTQGAGRDAEAFF. CDR3 coding DNA: TGTGCCAGCACCCAAGGGGCAGGGAGGGACGCTGAAGCTTTCTTT.

V and J are TRBV3-1 (or the pseudogene TRBV3-2) and TRBJ1-2; tentatively, D is TRBD1 (6 bases). The CDR3 is made up of 14 amino acids. Trimming left V 2 bases short and J 8 bases short, with 15 bases between. Germline values: CDR1 LGHDT, CDR2 YNNKEL (reference sequence). CDR3 coding DNA: TGTGCCAGCAGCCAAATGCCAGGGGTCGGGGGCTACACCTTC. This translates into CASSQMPGVGGYTF.

The DNA of the CDR3 is TGTGCCAGCAGCCCCGGTGGTAGCGGGGGGAACTACGAGCAGTACTTC. As protein: CASSPGGSGGNYEQYF. The V and J genes are TRBV9 and TRBJ2-7, with TRBD2 identical over 10 bases. Per germline, CDR1 SGDLS and CDR2 YYNGEE. The CDR3 runs 16 residues. J was trimmed by 3 bases and V by 4 bases; bases with no gene match: 10.

This clone appeared once. V is TRBV9 and J is TRBJ1-4; 8 bases are a match to TRBD1. This CDR3 region has 16 residues. J was trimmed by 3 bases and V by 4 bases; bases with no gene match: 8. Per germline, CDR1 SGDLS and CDR2 YYNGEE. CDR3 sequence (DNA): TGTGCCAGCAGCACCAGACAGGGGTCGCCTAATGAAAAACTGTTTTTT. Encoded protein: CASSTRQGSPNEKLFF.

This CDR3 reads CASSIVSGANEQFF. In nucleotides, the CDR3 is TGTGCCAGTAGTATAGTGAGCGGGGCCAATGAGCAGTTCTTC. This chain joins TRBV19 and TRBJ2-1; 7 nucleotides line up with TRBD2. V trimming: 1 base; J trimming: 6 bases; junction bases outside the gene matches: 3. The CDR3 covers 14 residues. Germline V lookup: CDR1 LNHDA, CDR2 SQIVND (reference sequence).

The chain carries TRBV5-1 and TRBJ1-1; the D gene is possibly TRBD1 (6 bases). This CDR3 has 14 amino acids. Germline V lookup: CDR1 SGHRS, CDR2 YFSETQ. V lost 2 bases, J lost 11 bases, and 19 bases lay in between. The CDR3 reads CASSLMDSRLRAFF. The CDR3 bases are TGCGCCAGCAGCTTAATGGACAGCCGGCTACGGGCTTTCTTT. The complete variable domain, with remaining parts taken from reference TRBV5-1 and TRBJ1-1, reads KAGVTQTPRYLIKTRGQQVTLSCSPISGHRSVSWYQQTPGQGLQFLFEYFSETQRNKGNFPGRFSGRQFSNSRSEMNVSTLELGDSALYLCASSLMDSRLRAFFGQGTRLTVV.

This sequence joins TRBV4-1 and TRBJ2-3; maybe TRBD2 (6 bases). The length of the CDR3 is 14 residues. The germline gives CDR1 MGHRA, CDR2 YSYEKL. V was cut by 10 bases and J by 0 bases, with 14 bases left in between. CDR3 bases: TGCGCCACCGCGGAGGGGTTTAGCACAGATACGCAGTATTTT. Residues: CATAEGFSTDTQYF.

CDR3 in amino acids: CASSAETGELFGYEQYF. CDR3 nucleotide sequence: TGTGCCAGCAGCGCGGAGACAGGGGAACTTTTTGGCTACGAGCAGTACTTC. The chain joins TRBV9 to TRBJ2-7, with 8 bases identical to TRBD1. With 3 bases clipped from V and 3 bases from J, the junction kept 14 bases outside the gene matches. In germline, CDR1 is SGDLS, CDR2 YYNGEE. The CDR3 totals 17 residues.

CDR3 in DNA: TGTGCCAGCAGCTTGGGGGCCAACTATGGCTACACCTTC. This gives the protein CASSLGANYGYTF. The J gene is TRBJ1-2, the V gene TRBV7-9; D is possibly TRBD1 (6 bases). CDR1 SEHNR and CDR2 FQNEAQ come from the germline V gene (reference sequence). The CDR3 has 13 residues. Trimming removed 3 bases at V and 2 bases at J, with 7 bases between.

In DNA, the CDR3 is TGTGCCAGCCCGGCGTTGAACAGTCGTTGGACAGATACGCAGTATTTT. Protein sequence: CASPALNSRWTDTQYF. The chain joins TRBV21-1 to TRBJ2-3; the table's D call of TRBD1 was not tested on the DNA. TRBV21-1 is designated a pseudogene. This CDR3 comprises 16 residues.

The V gene is TRBV4-1, the J gene TRBJ2-1; maybe TRBD1 (6 bases). Between the trimmed V and J ends, which lost 4 bases and 5 bases, there was a span of 15 bases. This CDR3 has 15 amino acids. Germline V gene lookup returns CDR1 MGHRA and CDR2 YSYEKL. In DNA form, the CDR3 reads TGCGCCAGCAGCCCATTCAGGGGATCGGACAATGAGCAGTTCTTC. Its translation is CASSPFRGSDNEQFF.

The chain carries TRBV3-1 (or the pseudogene TRBV3-2) and TRBJ2-1; D is uncertain. CDR3 length equals 15 residues. The germline V gene encodes CDR1 LGHDT and CDR2 YNNKEL (reference sequence). V gave up 4 bases and J gave up 6 bases, with 16 bases separating them. Here the CDR3 DNA reads TGTGCCAGCAGCCGTCACCCTCTAGTAAGCAATGAGCAGTTCTTC. The encoded protein is CASSRHPLVSNEQFF.

The chain couples TRBV5-1 to TRBJ2-5; the D is unclear. The CDR3 has 13 residues. Germline loops: CDR1 SGHRS, CDR2 YFSETQ. V lost 2 bases, J lost 2 bases, and 7 bases lay in between. The CDR3: CASSFGKQETQYF. The DNA of the CDR3 is TGCGCCAGCAGCTTCGGTAAACAAGAGACCCAGTACTTC.

The gene calls are TRBV5-1 and TRBJ2-7; the match to TRBD2 covers 16 bases. There are 17 residues in the CDR3. From germline, CDR1 is SGHRS and CDR2 YFSETQ. With 2 bases clipped from V and 7 bases from J, the junction kept 9 bases outside the gene matches. DNA for the CDR3: TGCGCCAGCAGCTTCGGGACTAGCGGGGGGGTCCTTCGGGAGCAGTACTTC. Its translation: CASSFGTSGGVLREQYF.

The CDR3 reads CASSLQESGANVLTF. The CDR3 DNA sequence: TGTGCCAGTAGTTTACAGGAATCTGGGGCCAACGTCCTGACTTTC. V usage is TRBV19 and J usage is TRBJ2-6; the D gene is possibly TRBD1 (5 bases). This CDR3 has 15 amino acids. From germline, CDR1 is LNHDA and CDR2 SQIVND (reference sequence). The germline V and J ends were trimmed by 5 bases and 1 base, with 9 bases remaining between them. Complete variable domain (other parts from reference TRBV19 and TRBJ2-6): DGGITQSPKYLFRKEGQNVTLSCEQNLNHDAMYWYRQDPGQGLRLIYYSQIVNDFQKGDIAEGYSVSREKKESFPLTVTSAQKNPTAFYLCASSLQESGANVLTFGAGSRLTVL.

V usage is TRBV11-2 and J usage is TRBJ2-7; D not certain. This CDR3 spans 13 amino acids. Per germline, CDR1 SGHAT and CDR2 FQNNGV. Deletions cut 4 bases from V and 5 bases from J, with 12 bases between. In nucleotides, the CDR3 is TGTGCCAGCAGCTACAGTGAAAGGAACGAGCAGTACTTC. This encodes CASSYSERNEQYF.

V usage is TRBV27 and J usage is TRBJ2-7, with 9 nucleotides matching TRBD1. CDR3 length: 16 amino acids. The V segment lost 4 bases and the J segment 4 bases; nucleotides outside the gene matches: 11. Germline V gene lookup returns CDR1 MNHEY and CDR2 SMNVEV (reference sequence). The CDR3, as DNA: TGTGCCAGCAGTTACCGGGGGGACAGGGTATTTTACGAGCAGTACTTC. It encodes CASSYRGDRVFYEQYF.